This paragraph reports one T cell receptor beta chain. This sample was included in a study of blood T cell repertoires in COVID-19. Across the study: COVID-19 samples from acute and convalescent phases originated in the United States, Italy and Spain. PBMCs, B-cell-depleted T cells, or T cells were the source of the cDNA or gDNA that made up the material.

V lost 6 bases, J lost 10 bases, and 15 bases lay in between. Germline V gene data show CDR1 as SEHNR and CDR2 as FQNEAQ (reference sequence). CDR3 length equals 12 residues. Per the original methods: Counts of nucleated cells, estimated from reference gene primer amplification, were obtained. Produced via immunoSEQ multiplex PCR; TCRdb's table is partial and in-frame only. The V and J calls and the clone size are those of that table, but D and trimming were determined from the DNA. The sample carries hundreds of thousands of clones, more than 85% recorded once. This TCR derives from a man between 70 and 80 years old with acute or convalescent COVID-19. The V and J genes are TRBV7-9 and TRBJ1-1, with D perhaps TRBD1 (6 bases). The material sequenced was peripheral blood. The CDR3 DNA reads TGTGCCAGCAGTCTTACAGGGTCGGGAGCTTTCTTT. Translated: CASSLTGSGAFF.